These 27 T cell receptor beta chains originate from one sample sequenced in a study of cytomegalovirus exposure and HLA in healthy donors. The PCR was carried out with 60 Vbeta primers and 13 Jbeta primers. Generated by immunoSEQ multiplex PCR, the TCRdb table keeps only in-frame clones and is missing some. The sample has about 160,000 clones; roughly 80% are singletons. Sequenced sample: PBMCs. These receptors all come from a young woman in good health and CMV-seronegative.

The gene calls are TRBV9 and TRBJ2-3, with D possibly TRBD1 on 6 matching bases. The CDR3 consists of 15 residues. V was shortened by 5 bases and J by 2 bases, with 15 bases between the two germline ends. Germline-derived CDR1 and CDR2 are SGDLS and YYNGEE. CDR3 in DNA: TGTGCCAGCAGTCCCGGGACAACCCACACAGATACGCAGTATTTT. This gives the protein CASSPGTTHTDTQYF. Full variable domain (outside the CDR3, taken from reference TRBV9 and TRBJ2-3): DSGVTQTPKHLITATGQRVTLRCSPRSGDLSVYWYQQSLDQGLQFLIQYYNGEERAKGNILERFSAQQFPDLHSELNLSSLELGDSALYFCASSPGTTHTDTQYFGPGTRLTVL.

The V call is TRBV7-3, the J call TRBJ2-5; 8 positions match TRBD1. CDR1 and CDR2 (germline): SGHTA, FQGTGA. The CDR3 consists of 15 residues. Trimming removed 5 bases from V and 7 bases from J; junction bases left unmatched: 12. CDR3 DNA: TGTGCCAGCAGCCCTTGGACAGGGTCCTATGGGACCCAGTACTTC. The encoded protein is CASSPWTGSYGTQYF.

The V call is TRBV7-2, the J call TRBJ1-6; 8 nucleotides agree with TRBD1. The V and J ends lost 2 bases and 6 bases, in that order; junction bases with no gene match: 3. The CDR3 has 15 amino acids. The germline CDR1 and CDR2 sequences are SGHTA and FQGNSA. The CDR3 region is CASSLQGAINSPLHF. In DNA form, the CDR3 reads TGTGCCAGCAGCTTACAGGGGGCAATTAATTCACCCCTCCACTTT.

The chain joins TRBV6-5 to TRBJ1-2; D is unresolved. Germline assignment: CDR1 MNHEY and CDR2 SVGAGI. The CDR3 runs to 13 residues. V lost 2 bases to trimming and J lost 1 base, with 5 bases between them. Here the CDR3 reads CASSYADNYGYTF. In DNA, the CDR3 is TGTGCCAGCAGTTACGCAGATAACTATGGCTACACCTTC.

CDR3: CASSPRDRGQEQYF. CDR3 bases: TGTGCCAGCAGTCCCAGGGACAGGGGGCAGGAGCAGTACTTC. The chain couples TRBV27 to TRBJ2-7; 12 bases fit TRBD1. The V gene end was trimmed by 5 bases and the J gene end by 7 bases; junction bases not matched to a gene: 6. Germline V gene sequence: CDR1 MNHEY, CDR2 SMNVEV (reference sequence). CDR3 size: 14 residues.

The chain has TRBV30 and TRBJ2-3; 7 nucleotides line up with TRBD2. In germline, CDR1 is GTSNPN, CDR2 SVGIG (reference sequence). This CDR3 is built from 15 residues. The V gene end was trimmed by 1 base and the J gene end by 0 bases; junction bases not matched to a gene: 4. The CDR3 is CAWSGGGASTDTQYF. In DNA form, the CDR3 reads TGTGCCTGGAGTGGGGGGGGTGCGAGCACAGATACGCAGTATTTT.

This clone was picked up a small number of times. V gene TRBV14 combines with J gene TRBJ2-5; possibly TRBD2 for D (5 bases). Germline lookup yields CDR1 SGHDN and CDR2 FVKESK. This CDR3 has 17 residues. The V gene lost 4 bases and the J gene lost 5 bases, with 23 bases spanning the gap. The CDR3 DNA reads TGTGCCAGCAGCCCACTCCGGGGTCTTAGCGCATTCGAGACCCAGTACTTC. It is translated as CASSPLRGLSAFETQYF.

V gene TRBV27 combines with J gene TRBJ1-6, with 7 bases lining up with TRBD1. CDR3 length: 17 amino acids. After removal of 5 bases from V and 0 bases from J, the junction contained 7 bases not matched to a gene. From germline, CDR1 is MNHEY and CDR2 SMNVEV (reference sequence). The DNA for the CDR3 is TGTGCCAGCAGTCGAATACAGGGGCGCTCCTATAATTCACCCCTCCACTTT. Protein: CASSRIQGRSYNSPLHF.

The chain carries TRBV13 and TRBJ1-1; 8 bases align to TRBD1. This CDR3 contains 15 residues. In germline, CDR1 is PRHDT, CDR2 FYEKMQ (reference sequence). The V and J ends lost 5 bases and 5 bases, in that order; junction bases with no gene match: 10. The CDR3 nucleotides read TGTGCCAGCAGCCCTGGACAGGGTGGGAGGACTGAAGCTTTCTTT. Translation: CASSPGQGGRTEAFF.

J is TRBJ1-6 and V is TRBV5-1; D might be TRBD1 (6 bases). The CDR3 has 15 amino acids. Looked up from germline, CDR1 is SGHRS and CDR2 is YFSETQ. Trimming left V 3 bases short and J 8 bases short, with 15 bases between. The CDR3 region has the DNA TGCGCCAGCAGCTCCCTACAGGGTACCTATTCACCCCTCCACTTT. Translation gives CASSSLQGTYSPLHF.

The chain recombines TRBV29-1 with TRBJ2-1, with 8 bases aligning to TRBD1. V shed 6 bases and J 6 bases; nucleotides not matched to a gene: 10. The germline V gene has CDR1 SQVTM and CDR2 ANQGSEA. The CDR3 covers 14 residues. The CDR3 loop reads CSVAGTGAPNEQFF. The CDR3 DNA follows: TGCAGCGTGGCCGGGACAGGCGCCCCCAATGAGCAGTTCTTC.

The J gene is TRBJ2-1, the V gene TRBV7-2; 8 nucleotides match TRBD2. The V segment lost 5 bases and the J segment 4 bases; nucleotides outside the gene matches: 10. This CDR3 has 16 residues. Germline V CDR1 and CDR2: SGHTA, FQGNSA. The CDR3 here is CASSPRVAGSYNEQFF. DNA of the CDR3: TGTGCCAGCAGCCCCCGGGTAGCGGGATCTTACAATGAGCAGTTCTTC. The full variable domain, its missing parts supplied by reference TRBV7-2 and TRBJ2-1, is GAGVSQSPSNKVTEKGKDVELRCDPISGHTALYWYRQSLGQGLEFLIYFQGNSAPDKSGLPSDRFSAERTGGSVSTLTIQRTQQEDSAVYLCASSPRVAGSYNEQFFGPGTRLTVL.

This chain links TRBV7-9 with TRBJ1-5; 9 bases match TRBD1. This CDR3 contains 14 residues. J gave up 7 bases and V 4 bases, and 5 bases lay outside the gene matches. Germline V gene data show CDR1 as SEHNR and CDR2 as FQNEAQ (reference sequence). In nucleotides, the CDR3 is TGTGCCAGCAGCTGGGACAGGGTCGGGCAGCCCCAGCATTTT. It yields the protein CASSWDRVGQPQHF. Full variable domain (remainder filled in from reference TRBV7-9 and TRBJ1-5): DTGVSQNPRHKITKRGQNVTFRCDPISEHNRLYWYRQTLGQGPEFLTYFQNEAQLEKSRLLSDRFSAERPKGSFSTLEIQRTEQGDSAMYLCASSWDRVGQPQHFGDGTRLSIL.

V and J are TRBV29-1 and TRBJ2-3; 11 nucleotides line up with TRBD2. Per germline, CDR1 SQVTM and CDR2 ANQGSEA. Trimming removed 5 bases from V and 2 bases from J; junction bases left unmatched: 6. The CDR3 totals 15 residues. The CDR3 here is CSVYLAGGNTDTQYF. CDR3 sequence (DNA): TGCAGCGTTTATTTAGCGGGGGGGAACACAGATACGCAGTATTTT.

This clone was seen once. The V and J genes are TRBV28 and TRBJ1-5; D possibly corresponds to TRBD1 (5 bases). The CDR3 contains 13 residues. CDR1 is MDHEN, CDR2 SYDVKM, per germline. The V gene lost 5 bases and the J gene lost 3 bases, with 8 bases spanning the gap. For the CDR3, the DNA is TGTGCCAGCAGTCGACAGAACAATCAGCCCCAGCATTTT. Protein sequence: CASSRQNNQPQHF. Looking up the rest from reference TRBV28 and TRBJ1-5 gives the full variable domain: DVKVTQSSRYLVKRTGEKVFLECVQDMDHENMFWYRQDPGLGLRLIYFSYDVKMKEKGDIPEGYSVSREKKERFSLILESASTNQTSMYLCASSRQNNQPQHFGDGTRLSIL.

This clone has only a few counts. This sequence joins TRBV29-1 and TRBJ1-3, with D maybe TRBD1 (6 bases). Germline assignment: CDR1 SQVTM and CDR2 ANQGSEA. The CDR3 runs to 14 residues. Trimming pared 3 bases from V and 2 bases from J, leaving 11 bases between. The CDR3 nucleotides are TGCAGCGTTGAGCGCAGGGGAGCTGGAAACACCATATATTTT. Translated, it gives CSVERRGAGNTIYF. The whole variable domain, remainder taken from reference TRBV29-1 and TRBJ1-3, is SAVISQKPSRDICQRGTSLTIQCQVDSQVTMMFWYRQQPGQSLTLIATANQGSEATYESGFVIDKFPISRPNLTFSTLTVSNMSPEDSSIYLCSVERRGAGNTIYFGEGSWLTVV.

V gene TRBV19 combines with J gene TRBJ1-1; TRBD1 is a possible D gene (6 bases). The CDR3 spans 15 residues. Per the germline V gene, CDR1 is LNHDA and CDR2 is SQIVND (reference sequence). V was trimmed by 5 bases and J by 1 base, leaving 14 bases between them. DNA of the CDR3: TGTGCCAGTAGTCCTGACAGGAACCCGAACACTGAAGCTTTCTTT. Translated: CASSPDRNPNTEAFF.

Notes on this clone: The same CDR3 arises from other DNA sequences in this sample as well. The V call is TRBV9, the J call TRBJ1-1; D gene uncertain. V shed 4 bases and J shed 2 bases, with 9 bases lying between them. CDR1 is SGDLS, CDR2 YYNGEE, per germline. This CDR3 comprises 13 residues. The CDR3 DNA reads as TGTGCCAGCAGCCCGGGGATAAACACTGAAGCTTTCTTT. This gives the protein CASSPGINTEAFF.

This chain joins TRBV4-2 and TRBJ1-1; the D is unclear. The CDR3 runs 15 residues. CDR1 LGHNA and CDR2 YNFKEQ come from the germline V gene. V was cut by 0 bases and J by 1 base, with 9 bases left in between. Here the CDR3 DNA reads TGTGCCAGCAGCCAAGAATGGGCCAGGAACACTGAAGCTTTCTTT. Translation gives CASSQEWARNTEAFF.

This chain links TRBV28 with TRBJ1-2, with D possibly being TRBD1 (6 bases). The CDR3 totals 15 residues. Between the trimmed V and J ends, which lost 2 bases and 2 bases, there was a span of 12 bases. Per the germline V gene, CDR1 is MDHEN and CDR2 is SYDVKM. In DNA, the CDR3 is TGTGCCAGCAGTTTACCCGGGACACCAAACTATGGCTACACCTTC. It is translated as CASSLPGTPNYGYTF.

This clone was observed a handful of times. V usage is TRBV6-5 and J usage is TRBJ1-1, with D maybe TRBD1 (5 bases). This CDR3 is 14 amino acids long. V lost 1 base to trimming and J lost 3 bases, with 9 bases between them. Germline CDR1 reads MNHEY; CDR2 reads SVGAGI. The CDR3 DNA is TGTGCCAGCAGTTACTTTCGGGGGGACACTGAAGCTTTCTTT. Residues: CASSYFRGDTEAFF.

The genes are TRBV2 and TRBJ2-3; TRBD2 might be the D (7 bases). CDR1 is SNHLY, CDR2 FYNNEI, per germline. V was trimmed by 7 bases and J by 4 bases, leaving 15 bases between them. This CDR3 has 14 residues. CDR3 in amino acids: CASTWEGVADTQYF. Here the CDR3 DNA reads TGTGCCAGCACCTGGGAGGGGGTGGCAGATACGCAGTATTTT.

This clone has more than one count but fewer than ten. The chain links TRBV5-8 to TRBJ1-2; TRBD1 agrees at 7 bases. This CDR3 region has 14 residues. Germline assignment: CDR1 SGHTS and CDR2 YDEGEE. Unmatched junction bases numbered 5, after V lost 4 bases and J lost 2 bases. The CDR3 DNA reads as TGTGCCAGCAGCCGGGGACAGCTAAACTATGGCTACACCTTC. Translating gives CASSRGQLNYGYTF.

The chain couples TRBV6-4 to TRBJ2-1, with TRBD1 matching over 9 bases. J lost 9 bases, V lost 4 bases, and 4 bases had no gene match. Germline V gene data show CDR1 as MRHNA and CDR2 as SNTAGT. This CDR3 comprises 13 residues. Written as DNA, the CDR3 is TGTGCCAGCAGTGGGGACAGGGTCGGTGAGCAGTTCTTC. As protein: CASSGDRVGEQFF.

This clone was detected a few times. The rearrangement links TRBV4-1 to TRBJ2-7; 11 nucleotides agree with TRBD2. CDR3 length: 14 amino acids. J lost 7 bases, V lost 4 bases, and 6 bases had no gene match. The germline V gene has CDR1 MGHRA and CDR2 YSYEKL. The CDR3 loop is CASSPLAGAEEQYF. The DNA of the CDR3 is TGCGCCAGCAGCCCACTAGCGGGGGCGGAAGAGCAGTACTTC.

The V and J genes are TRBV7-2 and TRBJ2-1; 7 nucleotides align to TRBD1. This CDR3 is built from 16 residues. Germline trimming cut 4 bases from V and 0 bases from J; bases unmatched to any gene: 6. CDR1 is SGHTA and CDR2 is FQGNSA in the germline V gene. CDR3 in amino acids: CASSSTPGGSYNEQFF. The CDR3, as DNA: TGTGCCAGCAGCTCCACGCCAGGGGGCTCCTACAATGAGCAGTTCTTC.

CDR3 nucleotide sequence: TGTGCCAGCAGCCCCGGGGGGGGGCGCGGCACCGGGGAGCTGTTTTTT. This gives the protein CASSPGGGRGTGELFF. The chain has TRBV5-4 and TRBJ2-2; the match to TRBD2 covers 8 bases. V trimming: 4 bases; J trimming: 4 bases; junction bases outside the gene matches: 9. In germline, CDR1 is SGHNT, CDR2 YYREEE (reference sequence). The CDR3 loop spans 16 amino acids. The complete variable domain, with remaining parts taken from reference TRBV5-4 and TRBJ2-2, reads ETGVTQSPTHLIKTRGQQVTLRCSSQSGHNTVSWYQQALGQGPQFIFQYYREEENGRGNFPPRFSGLQFPNYSSELNVNALELDDSALYLCASSPGGGRGTGELFFGEGSRLTVL.